This TCR beta chain was recovered during a study of blood T cell repertoires in COVID-19. Across the study: The analysed material was cDNA or gDNA that came from T cells, B-cell-depleted T cells, or PBMCs.

Assay: immunoSEQ multiplex PCR; the TCRdb copy retains only in-frame clones and omits some. The table includes some 150,000 clones, 83% detected once. The CDR3 runs 13 residues. Losses at the gene ends were 5 bases for V and 2 bases for J; bases not matched to a gene: 3. Germline values: CDR1 MNHEY, CDR2 SVGAGI. This chain links TRBV6-5 with TRBJ2-7; TRBD2 aligns across 7 bases. The origin of this receptor is an older woman with COVID-19, enrolled during active disease. The sequenced sample consisted of peripheral blood. CDR3: CASSLAEPYEQYF. CDR3 in DNA: TGTGCCAGCAGTCTAGCGGAACCCTACGAGCAGTACTTC.